The clone carrying this T cell receptor (beta chain) is hyperexpanded. The antigen is not known. The record originates from a study of T and B cells in COVID-19 patients. About the research overall: Most recovered patients had mild to moderate COVID-19 treated as outpatients. Study findings and constraints: Highly clonal in active COVID-19, TRB repertoires exceeded healthy-donor diversity and richness at recovery. Early severe-case samples and blood from mildly ill patients during symptoms were in short supply.

From blood, roughly 240-550 ng of genomic DNA served as TRB template. CDR1 and CDR2 from the germline V gene are SGHKS and YYEKEE (reference sequence). Trimming cost V 7 bases and J 0 bases, with 13 bases left between them. CDR3 length equals 15 residues. TRB rearrangements were amplified by multiplex PCR with BIOMED2 TRB-A/B primers. Each CDR3 protein gets one entry after TCRdb re-called the multiplex PCR reads with MiXCR. The data contain hundreds of distinct CDR3 sequences, 24% of them singletons. This receptor was taken from a human donor with active COVID-19. The V call is TRBV5-5, the J call TRBJ2-2, with a tentative D call TRBD2 (6 bases). The material sequenced was blood. CDR3 nucleotide sequence: TGTGCCAGCGAGGAGGGCGGGTCGAACACCGGGGAGCTGTTTTTT. This gives the protein CASEEGGSNTGELFF.